These 10 T cell receptor beta chains share one sample of origin, sequenced in a study of blood T cell repertoires in COVID-19. Data came from immunoSEQ multiplex PCR; TCRdb stores just in-frame clones and leaves some out. Among 350,000 to 450,000 clones, over 75% were seen once, and the ten largest hold roughly 1.4%. Sequencing was carried out using peripheral blood. These receptors came from a woman in her thirties or forties with COVID-19, enrolled during active disease.

The chain uses TRBV5-1 and TRBJ2-7, with D possibly TRBD2 on 6 matching bases. Trimming shortened V by 0 bases and J by 5 bases, and 15 bases separated the two germline ends. The CDR3 spans 15 residues. CDR1 is SGHRS, CDR2 YFSETQ, per germline. This chain's CDR3 is CASSLGPGEGNEQYF. The CDR3 bases are TGCGCCAGCAGCTTGGGACCGGGAGAGGGGAACGAGCAGTACTTC.

The chain links TRBV7-8 to TRBJ1-4; D gene unclear. Trimming took 5 bases from V and 2 from J, leaving 12 bases between them. The CDR3 totals 15 residues. The germline V gene has CDR1 SGHVS and CDR2 FQNEAQ. The CDR3 here is CASSARRVTNEKLFF. The CDR3 DNA is TGTGCCAGCAGCGCAAGGAGGGTGACTAATGAAAAACTGTTTTTT.

The rearrangement links TRBV29-1 to TRBJ1-3; D unresolved. The V end was cut by 4 bases, the J end by 2 bases, with 12 bases between. This CDR3 has 14 residues. The germline gives CDR1 SQVTM, CDR2 ANQGSEA. The chain's CDR3 is CSVVGLGAGNTIYF. The CDR3 coding sequence is TGCAGCGTTGTAGGCTTGGGCGCTGGAAACACCATATATTTT.

The chain combines TRBV10-3 with TRBJ1-5; D unclear. Trimming pared 5 bases from V and 3 bases from J, leaving 8 bases between. Germline CDR1 ENHRY, CDR2 SYGVKD. This CDR3 contains 13 residues. This chain's CDR3 is CAISPGSNQPQHF. The CDR3 nucleotides read TGTGCCATCAGTCCGGGTTCCAATCAGCCCCAGCATTTT.

Here the CDR3 reads CAWGRTRPITGGRGYTF. The CDR3 DNA follows: TGTGCCTGGGGGAGAACCCGGCCGATCACAGGGGGTCGCGGCTACACCTTC. The V call is TRBV30, the J call TRBJ1-2; TRBD1 agrees at 8 bases. Losses at the gene ends were 5 bases for V and 8 bases for J; bases not matched to a gene: 22. Germline V gives CDR1 GTSNPN, CDR2 SVGIG (reference sequence). The CDR3 totals 17 residues.

The J gene is TRBJ1-3, the V gene TRBV30, with D possibly TRBD1 on 6 matching bases. Germline CDR1 GTSNPN, CDR2 SVGIG (reference sequence). Trimming took off 2 bases at V and 4 bases at J, with 21 bases between the two ends. CDR3 size: 17 residues. The CDR3 spells CAWSLTGTRMRGNTIYF. The CDR3 DNA sequence: TGTGCCTGGAGTCTAACAGGGACACGGATGAGAGGAAACACCATATATTTT.

The chain couples TRBV5-4 to TRBJ2-1; 10 nucleotides line up with TRBD2. CDR3 length: 16 amino acids. Germline V gene lookup returns CDR1 SGHNT and CDR2 YYREEE (reference sequence). J was trimmed by 8 bases and V by 0 bases; bases with no gene match: 8. CDR3: CASSLAHSGGWYEQFF. The DNA for the CDR3 is TGTGCCAGCAGCTTGGCCCATAGCGGGGGGTGGTATGAGCAGTTCTTC. Full variable domain (missing parts from reference TRBV5-4 and TRBJ2-1): ETGVTQSPTHLIKTRGQQVTLRCSSQSGHNTVSWYQQALGQGPQFIFQYYREEENGRGNFPPRFSGLQFPNYSSELNVNALELDDSALYLCASSLAHSGGWYEQFFGPGTRLTVL.

In its sample, this clone was seen once. The J gene is TRBJ1-2, the V gene TRBV19, with D possibly TRBD1 on 5 matching bases. The CDR3 sequence is 13 residues long. The ends were cut back, 2 bases at V and 6 bases at J, with 10 bases in the middle. CDR1 and CDR2 (germline): LNHDA, SQIVND (reference sequence). For the CDR3, the DNA is TGTGCCAGTAGTATATCGTGGGGCGATGGCTACACCTTC. It codes for CASSISWGDGYTF.

This rearrangement joins TRBV27 to TRBJ2-7, with 7 positions matching TRBD2. Germline loops: CDR1 MNHEY, CDR2 SMNVEV (reference sequence). V was pared by 5 bases and J by 2 bases, with 12 bases of the junction left unmatched. The CDR3 loop spans 16 amino acids. CDR3 loop: CASSPERRSGTYEQYF. CDR3 in DNA: TGTGCCAGCAGTCCAGAGAGACGAAGCGGGACCTACGAGCAGTACTTC.

V gene TRBV7-3 combines with J gene TRBJ1-6; 8 bases align to TRBD1. Germline CDR1 and CDR2: SGHTA and FQGTGA. CDR3 length equals 14 residues. Trimming cost V 3 bases and J 13 bases; bases outside gene matches: 8. CDR3 nucleotides: TGTGCCAGCAGCTTGAACAGGGGGACCGGGCCCCTCCACTTT. Protein product: CASSLNRGTGPLHF. Based on the CDR3 plus reference TRBV7-3 and TRBJ1-6, the full variable domain is GAGVSQTPSNKVTEKGKYVELRCDPISGHTALYWYRQSLGQGPEFLIYFQGTGAADDSGLPNDRFFAVRPEGSVSTLKIQRTERGDSAVYLCASSLNRGTGPLHFGNGTRLTVT.